Following are 17 T cell receptor beta chains from one sample sequenced in a study of OX40 agonist ivuxolimab in advanced cancers. Some clones are missing from TCRdb's copy, which holds only in-frame ones; the method was immunoSEQ multiplex PCR. This table holds fewer than 60,000 clones, about nine tenths found once. The material was CD4+ or CD8+ T cells sorted from blood, obtained in a trial of the OX40 agonist ivuxolimab. Receptors were obtained from an adult with an advanced solid tumor such as melanoma, head and neck, liver or kidney cancer.

The chain combines TRBV15 with TRBJ1-1, with 7 bases identical to TRBD1. CDR3 length: 12 amino acids. V was pared by 11 bases and J by 0 bases, with 3 bases of the junction left unmatched. From germline, CDR1 is LNHNV and CDR2 YYDKDF (reference sequence). The CDR3 protein is CAAGQVNTEAFF. The CDR3 DNA follows: TGTGCCGCCGGACAGGTGAACACTGAAGCTTTCTTT.

This chain uses TRBV5-1 with TRBJ1-1, with 9 bases fitting TRBD1. CDR1 is SGHRS and CDR2 is YFSETQ in the germline V gene. The CDR3 has 15 amino acids. J lost 4 bases, V lost 4 bases, and 8 bases had no gene match. CDR3 DNA sequence: TGCGCCAGCAGCGGATACAGGGGGCCACGCACTGAAGCTTTCTTT. Residues: CASSGYRGPRTEAFF.

The chain combines TRBV7-9 with TRBJ1-5, with no clear D. V was pared by 2 bases and J by 4 bases, with 9 bases between. The CDR3 sequence is 14 residues long. Looked up from germline, CDR1 is SEHNR and CDR2 is FQNEAQ (reference sequence). The CDR3 here is CASSLTEDNQPQHF. The CDR3 nucleotides are TGTGCCAGCAGCTTAACAGAAGATAATCAGCCCCAGCATTTT.

J is TRBJ2-1 and V is TRBV27; D remains ambiguous. V lost 2 bases, J lost 4 bases, and 12 bases lay in between. The CDR3 consists of 15 residues. Germline values: CDR1 MNHEY, CDR2 SMNVEV (reference sequence). The CDR3 reads CASSLTIGVYNEQFF. CDR3 sequence (DNA): TGTGCCAGCAGTTTAACGATCGGAGTATACAATGAGCAGTTCTTC.

J is TRBJ1-5 and V is TRBV27, with no clear D. The CDR3 contains 13 residues. Germline V gene sequence: CDR1 MNHEY, CDR2 SMNVEV (reference sequence). V gave up 2 bases and J gave up 3 bases, with 5 bases separating them. CDR3 region: CASSLAPNQPQHF. The CDR3 coding sequence is TGTGCCAGCAGTTTAGCCCCCAATCAGCCCCAGCATTTT.

The rearrangement uses TRBV30 and TRBJ2-7; 8 bases fit TRBD2. With 5 bases clipped from V and 0 bases from J, the junction kept 0 bases outside the gene matches. The CDR3 spans 12 residues. The germline gives CDR1 GTSNPN, CDR2 SVGIG (reference sequence). The chain's CDR3 is CAWGTSSYEQYF. The DNA of the CDR3 is TGTGCCTGGGGGACTAGCTCCTACGAGCAGTACTTC.

A single count supports this clone. V is TRBV4-1 and J is TRBJ1-1; maybe TRBD1 (6 bases). Trimming took off 3 bases at V and 6 bases at J, with 11 bases between the two ends. Germline-derived CDR1 and CDR2 are MGHRA and YSYEKL. CDR3 length: 13 residues. The CDR3, as DNA: TGCGCCAGCAGCCAGGGGACATGGCCTGAAGCTTTCTTT. Its protein product is CASSQGTWPEAFF.

V gene TRBV12-5 combines with J gene TRBJ2-7, with 9 positions matching TRBD1. The CDR3 contains 18 residues. Per germline, CDR1 LGHNT and CDR2 FRNRAP. The ends lost 1 base at V and 7 bases at J; junction bases unmatched: 17. CDR3 DNA: TGTGCTAGTGGTTTGGGACACCCCGGGACAGGGAGATTCTTGGAGCAGTACTTC. Translation: CASGLGHPGTGRFLEQYF.

The V and J genes are TRBV5-1 and TRBJ1-4, with TRBD1 matching over 9 bases. Germline V CDR1 and CDR2: SGHRS, YFSETQ. Trimming removed 0 bases from V and 4 bases from J; junction bases left unmatched: 7. The CDR3 covers 17 residues. The CDR3 DNA is TGCGCCAGCAGCTTGGGGGACAGGGAGGCAGTTAATGAAAAACTGTTTTTT. It encodes CASSLGDREAVNEKLFF.

CDR3 sequence: CASSQEFTDEKLFF. The CDR3, as DNA: TGCGCCAGCAGCCAAGAATTCACCGACGAAAAACTGTTTTTT. The rearrangement joins TRBV4-1 to TRBJ1-4; D not certain. This CDR3 has 14 amino acids. V was clipped by 0 bases and J by 8 bases, with 10 bases between them. From germline, CDR1 is MGHRA and CDR2 YSYEKL.

The CDR3 loop reads CGTATTDTQYF. The DNA for the CDR3 is TGTGGGACAGCCACCACAGATACGCAGTATTTT. This chain uses TRBV27 with TRBJ2-3, with D maybe TRBD1 (6 bases). The germline V gene has CDR1 MNHEY and CDR2 SMNVEV (reference sequence). This CDR3 is 11 amino acids long.

This chain uses TRBV4-3 with TRBJ2-7; 9 nucleotides match TRBD2. Germline-derived CDR1 and CDR2 are LGHNA and YSLEER. V was pared by 1 base and J by 2 bases, with 3 bases of the junction left unmatched. The CDR3 contains 15 residues. The CDR3: CASSQVASGAYEQYF. The CDR3 DNA sequence: TGCGCCAGCAGCCAAGTAGCTAGCGGGGCCTACGAGCAGTACTTC.

This clone was recorded only once. The genes are TRBV15 and TRBJ2-7, with TRBD2 matching 11 bases. This CDR3 comprises 14 residues. CDR1 is LNHNV and CDR2 is YYDKDF in the germline V gene (reference sequence). After removal of 6 bases from V and 4 bases from J, the junction contained 5 bases not matched to a gene. The CDR3 protein is CATRQTSGEYEQYF. The CDR3 nucleotides read TGTGCCACCAGACAGACTAGCGGGGAGTACGAGCAGTACTTC.

The genes are TRBV5-1 and TRBJ2-6; D possibly corresponds to TRBD1 (5 bases). In germline, CDR1 is SGHRS, CDR2 YFSETQ. The CDR3 totals 19 residues. Deletions cut 4 bases from V and 2 bases from J, with 22 bases between. Here the CDR3 reads CASSHQSAGILAGANVLTF. CDR3 nucleotide sequence: TGCGCCAGCAGCCACCAATCCGCAGGGATCCTAGCTGGGGCCAACGTCCTGACTTTC.

The chain joins TRBV4-2 to TRBJ2-5; D not resolved. The length of the CDR3 is 15 residues. V was pared by 4 bases and J by 3 bases, with 15 bases between. Looked up from germline, CDR1 is LGHNA and CDR2 is YNFKEQ. CDR3: CASSPPESAKETQYF. Written as DNA, the CDR3 is TGTGCCAGCAGCCCCCCCGAGTCAGCTAAAGAGACCCAGTACTTC.

The V and J genes are TRBV4-3 and TRBJ2-7; D uncertain. Trimming cost V 1 base and J 4 bases, with 8 bases left between them. The germline gives CDR1 LGHNA, CDR2 YSLEER. This CDR3 contains 13 residues. The CDR3 loop is CASSQGVGYEQYF. The CDR3 DNA follows: TGCGCCAGCAGCCAAGGCGTGGGGTACGAGCAGTACTTC.

The rearrangement uses TRBV5-6 and TRBJ1-2; the D is unclear. Per germline, CDR1 SGHDT and CDR2 YYEEEE. V dropped 4 bases and J dropped 2 bases, with 12 bases sitting between them. The length of the CDR3 is 14 residues. CDR3 nucleotides: TGTGCCAGCAGCCCCGACCCCGGGAACTATGGCTACACCTTC. This codes for CASSPDPGNYGYTF. The full variable domain, in which reference TRBV5-6 and TRBJ1-2 provide the parts outside the CDR3, is DAGVTQSPTHLIKTRGQQVTLRCSPKSGHDTVSWYQQALGQGPQFIFQYYEEEERQRGNFPDRFSGHQFPNYSSELNVNALLLGDSALYLCASSPDPGNYGYTFGSGTRLTVV.